These 26 T cell receptor beta chains originate from one sample sequenced in a study of T cells in Graves' hyperthyroidism and ophthalmopathy. There were TCR beta CDR3 regions amplified from RNA transcripts. TCR CDR3 underwent first-round RT-PCR with the HTBI primer set. TCRdb reanalysed the multiplex PCR reads using MiXCR and keeps one entry per CDR3 protein. The table lists approximately 320,000 distinct CDR3 sequences, over 15% of them singletons. The material sequenced was blood. The source is a man aged 30 to 45 with Graves' hyperthyroidism.

This clonotype was observed many times. The chain couples TRBV7-9 to TRBJ2-7; 10 bases match TRBD2. With V trimmed by 1 base and J by 3 bases, 3 bases remained unmatched. In germline, CDR1 is SEHNR, CDR2 FQNEAQ (reference sequence). This CDR3 is 15 amino acids long. CDR3 bases: TGTGCCAGCAGCTTAGATGTAGCGGGGGGCTACGAGCAGTACTTC. Amino acid sequence: CASSLDVAGGYEQYF.

In this sample, this clonotype turned up a few times. The rearrangement links TRBV6-4 to TRBJ2-2, with D perhaps matching TRBD1 or TRBD2 (5 bases each). CDR1 and CDR2 (germline): MRHNA, SNTAGT. The CDR3 is 13 residues long. V was clipped by 6 bases and J by 4 bases, with 9 bases between them. The CDR3 DNA reads TGTGCCAGCAGCGAGGGGACCACCGGGGAGCTGTTTTTT. Amino acids: CASSEGTTGELFF.

This clonotype was picked up many times. The chain couples TRBV28 to TRBJ2-3, with D unclear. Germline V gives CDR1 MDHEN, CDR2 SYDVKM. CDR3 size: 15 residues. The germline V and J ends were trimmed by 1 base and 6 bases, with 14 bases remaining between them. This CDR3 reads CASSLSAGSQDTQYF. The CDR3 DNA reads TGTGCCAGCAGTTTATCGGCAGGCTCCCAGGATACGCAGTATTTT.

The chain links TRBV6-2 or TRBV6-3 to TRBJ2-1; TRBD2 is a possible D gene (5 bases). Germline-derived CDR1 and CDR2 are MNHEY and SVGEGT. The germline V and J ends were trimmed by 5 bases and 10 bases, with 18 bases remaining between them. The CDR3 has 14 amino acids. The CDR3 region has the DNA TGTGCCAGCAGTGTATCCGGCGAGAGACTAGAGCAGTTCTTC. Amino acid sequence: CASSVSGERLEQFF.

This rearrangement joins TRBV10-3 to TRBJ1-2; D remains ambiguous. V lost 0 bases and J 2 bases, leaving 7 bases between the germline ends. The CDR3 loop spans 14 amino acids. Germline CDR1 and CDR2: ENHRY and SYGVKD. CDR3 nucleotide sequence: TGTGCCATCAGTGAGTCGGTACAGAACTATGGCTACACCTTC. It yields the protein CAISESVQNYGYTF.

This clonotype was detected many times. The chain recombines TRBV6-1 with TRBJ2-2; D assignment may be TRBD1 or TRBD2 (5 bases each). The CDR3 spans 16 residues. The germline gives CDR1 MNHNS, CDR2 SASEGT. V lost 5 bases, J lost 6 bases, and 19 bases lay in between. CDR3 amino acids: CASSKTLGTRAGELFF. In DNA, the CDR3 is TGTGCCAGCAGTAAAACCCTAGGGACGAGGGCCGGGGAGCTGTTTTTT.

This clonotype showed up many times. This chain uses TRBV5-1 with TRBJ1-1; a possible D gene is TRBD1 (6 bases). V lost 3 bases and J lost 3, with 15 bases in between. The germline gives CDR1 SGHRS, CDR2 YFSETQ. This CDR3 has 15 amino acids. The CDR3 bases are TGCGCCAGCAGCTCTCAACAGGGAGGGGACACTGAAGCTTTCTTT. Its translation is CASSSQQGGDTEAFF.

This clonotype was detected many times. The CDR3 loop is CASRSPGGTDTQYF. The DNA for the CDR3 is TGTGCCAGCAGAAGTCCAGGAGGCACAGATACGCAGTATTTT. The V call is TRBV6-1, the J call TRBJ2-3; D uncertain. The CDR3 has 14 amino acids. Trimming shortened V by 6 bases and J by 1 base, and 11 bases separated the two germline ends. The germline gives CDR1 MNHNS, CDR2 SASEGT.

This clonotype came up many times. The chain links TRBV2 to TRBJ1-5; D is unclear. The CDR3 spans 13 residues. From germline, CDR1 is SNHLY and CDR2 FYNNEI. The germline V and J ends were trimmed by 1 base and 9 bases, with 10 bases remaining between them. The CDR3 here is CASSEVAGGPQHF. DNA for the CDR3: TGTGCCAGCAGTGAAGTCGCCGGTGGGCCCCAGCATTTT.

This clonotype was recorded many times. V is TRBV24-1 and J is TRBJ2-2; 7 bases are shared with TRBD1. CDR1 and CDR2 (germline): KGHDR, SFDVKD. With 4 bases clipped from V and 4 bases from J, the junction kept 5 bases outside the gene matches. The CDR3 totals 15 residues. The CDR3 spells CATSDLTGPTGELFF. DNA for the CDR3: TGTGCCACCAGTGACCTGACAGGGCCCACCGGGGAGCTGTTTTTT.

This clonotype has more than one count but fewer than ten. The genes are TRBV7-8 and TRBJ1-2, with D perhaps matching TRBD1 (5 bases). The CDR3 has 14 residues. Trimming pared 5 bases from V and 0 bases from J, leaving 10 bases between. Germline values: CDR1 SGHVS, CDR2 FQNEAQ. The CDR3 coding sequence is TGTGCCAGCAGCCACCGGGACCCTAACTATGGCTACACCTTC. It translates to CASSHRDPNYGYTF.

This clonotype was observed many times. The J gene is TRBJ2-1, the V gene TRBV28, with D hard to call. Germline CDR1 MDHEN, CDR2 SYDVKM. V shed 2 bases and J shed 12 bases, with 14 bases lying between them. The CDR3 spans 13 residues. CDR3 residues: CASSLEPSRGQFF. CDR3 coding DNA: TGTGCCAGCAGTTTAGAGCCCTCCCGAGGGCAGTTCTTC.

Ten or more counts support this clonotype. This chain uses TRBV18 with TRBJ2-5; D not certain. Trimming pared 2 bases from V and 5 bases from J, leaving 9 bases between. The CDR3 is 13 amino acids. Germline CDR1 reads KGHSH; CDR2 reads LQKENI. The CDR3 loop reads CASSPTFGETQYF. The CDR3 DNA follows: TGTGCCAGCTCACCAACTTTTGGTGAGACCCAGTACTTC.

About this clonotype itself: Germline is not matched at one junction end, which may reflect a read error. The gene calls are TRBV5-5 and TRBJ1-2, with D unclear. The CDR3 is made up of 11 amino acids. Germline V gene lookup returns CDR1 SGHKS and CDR2 YYEKEE (reference sequence). The CDR3 nucleotides read TGTGCCGGCAGCCCGGCCTATGGCTACACCTTC. Translating it yields CAGSPAYGYTF.

The chain is built from TRBV7-9 and TRBJ2-3; no firm D call. Trimming left V 5 bases short and J 6 bases short, with 9 bases between. The CDR3 length is 12 residues. From germline, CDR1 is SEHNR and CDR2 FQNEAQ (reference sequence). The DNA of the CDR3 is TGTGCCAGCAGCCCAATACGGGATACGCAGTATTTT. Its translation: CASSPIRDTQYF.

Many counts were recorded for this clonotype. V usage is TRBV12-3 or TRBV12-4 and J usage is TRBJ2-3; 7 nucleotides agree with TRBD2. This CDR3 region has 14 residues. V shed 8 bases and J 4 bases; nucleotides not matched to a gene: 9. The CDR3 region has the DNA TGTGCCAGCTTCTGGCGGGGGAGGTCAGATACGCAGTATTTT. It yields the protein CASFWRGRSDTQYF.

This clonotype occurred many times. This chain links TRBV2 with TRBJ1-5; D uncertain. CDR1 SNHLY and CDR2 FYNNEI come from the germline V gene. CDR3 length equals 15 residues. The germline V and J ends were trimmed by 7 bases and 6 bases, with 19 bases remaining between them. CDR3 in DNA: TGTGCCAGCACCATAGAGGCGGGATCAGGTCAGCCCCAGCATTTT. Residues: CASTIEAGSGQPQHF.

The chain recombines TRBV2 with TRBJ1-5; 7 bases are shared with TRBD1. Germline loops: CDR1 SNHLY, CDR2 FYNNEI. CDR3 length: 13 amino acids. CDR3 protein: CPGRDRLNQPQHF. The DNA of the CDR3 is TGTCCCGGCCGGGACAGACTCAATCAGCCCCAGCATTTT.

In this sample, this clonotype turned up many times. The chain carries TRBV20-1 and TRBJ2-5; TRBD2 aligns across 8 bases. Germline CDR1 reads DFQATT; CDR2 reads SNEGSKA (reference sequence). The CDR3 is 16 residues long. With V trimmed by 3 bases and J by 1 base, 10 bases remained unmatched. The DNA for the CDR3 is TGCAGTGCTAGCTGGATTAGCGGGGACTCCCAAGAGACCCAGTACTTC. This gives the protein CSASWISGDSQETQYF.

V usage is TRBV27 and J usage is TRBJ2-1, with D maybe TRBD2 (6 bases). CDR1 MNHEY and CDR2 SMNVEV come from the germline V gene (reference sequence). Trimming removed 8 bases from V and 7 bases from J, with 9 bases in between. This CDR3 has 11 amino acids. CDR3 coding DNA: TGTGCCAGCCAAGGACTAAATGAGCAGTTCTTC. Translation: CASQGLNEQFF.

This clonotype was recorded many times. The gene calls are TRBV7-2 and TRBJ1-1; D may be TRBD1 (5 bases). Germline V CDR1 and CDR2: SGHTA, FQGNSA. Trimming removed 5 bases at V and 3 bases at J, with 16 bases between. The CDR3 totals 15 residues. CDR3 bases: TGTGCCAGCAGCATAAGACAGAGAATCGACACTGAAGCTTTCTTT. This encodes CASSIRQRIDTEAFF.

The gene calls are TRBV2 and TRBJ2-7; D might be TRBD2 (6 bases). Germline V gene lookup returns CDR1 SNHLY and CDR2 FYNNEI. The CDR3 covers 14 residues. V shed 7 bases and J shed 3 bases, with 16 bases lying between them. The CDR3 coding sequence is TGTGCCAGCATAAAAAGGGAAGCGGGCTACGAGCAGTACTTC. Translating it yields CASIKREAGYEQYF.

This clonotype was counted at least ten times. The rearrangement joins TRBV18 to TRBJ2-3; either TRBD1 or TRBD2 may fit D (6 bases each). This CDR3 contains 15 residues. V was cut by 6 bases and J by 2 bases, with 15 bases left in between. The germline gives CDR1 KGHSH, CDR2 LQKENI. This CDR3 reads CASSDGGAATDTQYF. Written as DNA, the CDR3 is TGTGCCAGCTCTGACGGGGGCGCCGCCACAGATACGCAGTATTTT.

This clonotype has only a few counts. V usage is TRBV4-1 and J usage is TRBJ1-2; D is ambiguous. The CDR3 runs 13 residues. Germline assignment: CDR1 MGHRA and CDR2 YSYEKL. Trimming pared 1 base from V and 4 bases from J, leaving 7 bases between. CDR3 coding DNA: TGCGCCAGCAGCCAAGTTTTAAGCTATGGCTACACCTTC. This encodes CASSQVLSYGYTF.

CDR3 in DNA: TGTGCCAGCAGCGTAGTCGGGACAGGTATCGAGACCCAGTACTTC. It codes for CASSVVGTGIETQYF. This sequence joins TRBV9 and TRBJ2-5; 8 bases align to TRBD1. CDR3 size: 15 residues. Germline V gene sequence: CDR1 SGDLS, CDR2 YYNGEE. Trimming at V came to 0 bases and at J to 5 bases, leaving 6 bases not matched to a gene.

This rearrangement joins TRBV5-1 to TRBJ1-1, with D maybe TRBD1 (6 bases). CDR3 length: 15 residues. V dropped 1 base and J dropped 5 bases, with 15 bases sitting between them. CDR1 is SGHRS and CDR2 is YFSETQ in the germline V gene. Written as DNA, the CDR3 is TGCGCCAGCAGCTTGAGGAGAGCCGGACAGACTGAAGCTTTCTTT. As protein: CASSLRRAGQTEAFF. The variable domain in full, with the rest retrieved from reference TRBV5-1 and TRBJ1-1, is KAGVTQTPRYLIKTRGQQVTLSCSPISGHRSVSWYQQTPGQGLQFLFEYFSETQRNKGNFPGRFSGRQFSNSRSEMNVSTLELGDSALYLCASSLRRAGQTEAFFGQGTRLTVV.